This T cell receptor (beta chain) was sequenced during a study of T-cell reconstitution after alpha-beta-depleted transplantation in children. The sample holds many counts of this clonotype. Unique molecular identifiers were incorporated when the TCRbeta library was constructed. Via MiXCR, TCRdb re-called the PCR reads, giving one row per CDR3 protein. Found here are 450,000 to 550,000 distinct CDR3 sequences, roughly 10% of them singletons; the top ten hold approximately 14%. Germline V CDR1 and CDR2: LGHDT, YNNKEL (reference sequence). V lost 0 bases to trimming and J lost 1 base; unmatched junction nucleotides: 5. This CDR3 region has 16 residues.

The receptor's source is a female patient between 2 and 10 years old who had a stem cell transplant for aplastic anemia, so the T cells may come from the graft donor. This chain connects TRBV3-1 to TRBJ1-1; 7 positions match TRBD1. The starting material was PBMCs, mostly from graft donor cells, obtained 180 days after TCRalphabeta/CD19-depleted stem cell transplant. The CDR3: CASSQDYWTGNTEAFF. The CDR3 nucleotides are TGTGCCAGCAGCCAAGATTACTGGACAGGGAACACTGAAGCTTTCTTT.